Listed below are T cell receptor beta chains from one sample, sequenced in a study of cytomegalovirus exposure and HLA in healthy donors. Profiled with immunoSEQ multiplex PCR; TCRdb holds only in-frame clones, not every one. This sample yields 70,000 to 85,000 clones, of which 55% to 75% are seen a single time; approximately 5.8% belongs to the top ten. The source material was PBMCs. Receptors originate from a young man in good health and CMV-seropositive. CDR3s include the opening cysteine and the closing phenylalanine or tryptophan. The order of the fields is D gene, V gene, J gene, clone size, CDR3 DNA, CDR3 protein. The D gene is left open where the match is weak. Some rows mark clone size as missing; the rest say once, few, many or name a class of expanded clone.

>NA|TRBV30|TRBJ1-3|NA
TGTGCCTGGGGCCGTGGGGCTCGAGACACCATATATTTT
CAWGRGARDTIYF
>NA|TRBV7-2|TRBJ1-1|NA
TGTGCCAGCAGCTTAGGGGTGGGCAGGGCGAACACTGAAGCTTTCTTT
CASSLGVGRANTEAFF
>TRBD2|TRBV5-4|TRBJ2-7|NA
TGTGCCAGCATAAGCGGGAGGGCCTACGAGCAGTACTTC
CASISGRAYEQYF
>NA|TRBV6-1|TRBJ1-2|NA
TGTGCCAGCAGCGCACAGGGCGCGTTCCGGGATGGCTACACCTTC
CASSAQGAFRDGYTF
>TRBD1|TRBV28|TRBJ1-1|few
TGTGCCAGCAGTTTAACCACCGGGACAGGGAGCACTGAAGCTTTCTTT
CASSLTTGTGSTEAFF
>NA|TRBV29-1|TRBJ1-1|NA
TGCAGCGTGAGCCGGGACTTGAACACTGAAGCTTTCTTT
CSVSRDLNTEAFF
>TRBD1|TRBV5-6|TRBJ2-7|NA
TGTGCCAGCAGCTCCGGGACAGGGGCTACCTACGAGCAGTACTTC
CASSSGTGATYEQYF
>TRBD1|TRBV28|TRBJ2-1|NA
TGTGCCAGCAGTGCACCCCGGGACAGGGGTGGAGATGAGCAGTTCTTC
CASSAPRDRGGDEQFF
>TRBD1|TRBV4-1|TRBJ2-5|few
TGCGCCAGCAGCCAACAGGGACAGGAAGAGACCCAGTACTTC
CASSQQGQEETQYF
>NA|TRBV5-1|TRBJ1-6|NA
TGCGCCAGCAGCTTGGGGCCAGATAATTCACCCCTCCACTTT
CASSLGPDNSPLHF
>NA|TRBV2|TRBJ1-5|NA
TGTGCCAGCAGTGAACGAGGGCCCCTCTCATTT
CASSERGPLSF
>NA|TRBV4-3|TRBJ1-5|NA
TGCGCCAGCAGCCAAGACAGGGGTTTCAATCAGCCCCAGCATTTT
CASSQDRGFNQPQHF
>NA|TRBV6-5|TRBJ2-7|NA
TGTGCCAGCAGTTACTCGTGGAGGGGCTCCTACGAGCAGTACTTC
CASSYSWRGSYEQYF
>TRBD1|TRBV29-1|TRBJ2-3|NA
TGCAGCGTCGGAGGGACAGGGGGTACAGATACGCAGTATTTT
CSVGGTGGTDTQYF
>TRBD1|TRBV30|TRBJ1-2|NA
TGTGCCTGGAGTAGAAAAGCAGGGGGAGGCTACACCTTC
CAWSRKAGGGYTF
>TRBD2|TRBV27|TRBJ2-1|NA
TGTGCCAGCAGTCAAAGGACTAGCGGGACCAGCTCCTACAATGAGCAGTTCTTC
CASSQRTSGTSSYNEQFF
>NA|TRBV21-1|TRBJ1-5|few
TGTGCCAGCAGCAGGGACAGGGGAGAACAGCCCCAGCATTTT
CASSRDRGEQPQHF
>TRBD1|TRBV7-9|TRBJ1-4|NA
TGTGCCAGCAGCACACCAGGGGGAACTAATGAAAAACTGTTTTTT
CASSTPGGTNEKLFF
>NA|TRBV27|TRBJ2-5|NA
TGTGCCAGCAGTTTCCAGAGCCCCCTAGCGAGTGAGACCCAGTACTTC
CASSFQSPLASETQYF
>NA|TRBV2|TRBJ2-2|NA
TGTGCCAGCAGTGGGCAGGCCCTCACCGGGGAGCTGTTTTTT
CASSGQALTGELFF
>TRBD1|TRBV7-9|TRBJ1-5|NA
TGTGCCAGCAGCTTGGTAGGGGGCCCCAATCAGCCCCAGCATTTT
CASSLVGGPNQPQHF
>NA|TRBV28|TRBJ2-4|NA
TGTGCCAGCAGTTCTCAGGGGATCGAAGGCAAAAACATTCAGTACTTC
CASSSQGIEGKNIQYF
>TRBD2|TRBV18|TRBJ2-7|few
TGTGCCAGCTCACCGCCGGGGACTAGCTCCTACGAGCAGTACTTC
CASSPPGTSSYEQYF
>NA|TRBV25-1|TRBJ2-7|NA
TGTGCCAGCAGTGCCGGGAATACCTACGAGCAGTACTTC
CASSAGNTYEQYF
>NA|TRBV5-1|TRBJ2-2|few
TGCGCCAGCAGCTTGGGTCCGCGGGGCGGGGAGCTGTTTTTT
CASSLGPRGGELFF
>TRBD2|TRBV2|TRBJ2-2|NA
TGTGCCAGCTCGCCCACTAGCGGGGGGGCCACCGGGGAGCTGTTTTTT
CASSPTSGGATGELFF
>TRBD2|TRBV2|TRBJ2-3|few
TGTGCCAGCAGTGCCCTAGCGGGAGGGCCAACAGATACGCAGTATTTT
CASSALAGGPTDTQYF
>TRBD1|TRBV27|TRBJ2-7|few
TGTGCCAGCAGTTTACGGGCCGGGACAGGGGCCTACGAGCAGTACTTC
CASSLRAGTGAYEQYF
>NA|TRBV19|TRBJ1-1|NA
TGTGCCAGTAGTATAGTTGCTTCGAGCACTGAAGCTTTCTTT
CASSIVASSTEAFF
>NA|TRBV5-1|TRBJ2-3|NA
TGCGCCAGCAGCTTGGTGCTAGAGCAAGATACGCAGTATTTT
CASSLVLEQDTQYF
>TRBD1|TRBV4-1|TRBJ2-2|NA
TGCGCCAGCAGCGTATATCAGGGGGCGAGGGTCGCCGGGGAGCTGTTTTTT
CASSVYQGARVAGELFF
>TRBD2|TRBV6-1|TRBJ2-2|NA
TGTGCCAGCAGTGAACAGGGACTAGCGGGGAGAACGAACACCGGGGAGCTGTTTTTT
CASSEQGLAGRTNTGELFF
>NA|TRBV6-1|TRBJ2-3|NA
TGTGCCAGCAGTGATCTACATACGCAGTATTTT
CASSDLHTQYF
>TRBD2|TRBV28|TRBJ2-7|NA
TGTGCCAGCAGTTTAGGCCTCCAGCGGGGGGGCTCCTACGAGCAGTACTTC
CASSLGLQRGGSYEQYF
>TRBD1|TRBV7-2|TRBJ1-5|few
TGTGCCAGCAGCTTACGGACAGGGGGAGATCAGCCCCAGCATTTT
CASSLRTGGDQPQHF
>TRBD2|TRBV7-2|TRBJ2-5|NA
TGTGCCAGCGGTACTAGCGGGATTCGGGGAGAGCAGTACTTC
CASGTSGIRGEQYF
>NA|TRBV28|TRBJ1-1|NA
TGTGCCAGCAGTTTATGGGGGGCGCGGACTGAAGCTTTCTTT
CASSLWGARTEAFF
>NA|TRBV4-2|TRBJ1-2|few
TGTGCCAGCAGCCAAGATGTAGCGGCCGGTGTGGGGGGCTACACCTTC
CASSQDVAAGVGGYTF
>NA|TRBV5-4|TRBJ2-2|NA
TGTGCCAGCAGCTCGGGGATTAACACCGGGGAGCTGTTTTTT
CASSSGINTGELFF
>NA|TRBV19|TRBJ2-5|NA
TGTGCCAGTAGTATAGAGGGGGGGACCCAGTACTTC
CASSIEGGTQYF
>TRBD1|TRBV7-9|TRBJ1-4|once
TGTGCCAGCAGCTTAGGTGGGACAGGGCATGAAAAACTGTTTTTT
CASSLGGTGHEKLFF
>TRBD1|TRBV5-6|TRBJ1-5|NA
TGTGCCAGCAGCTTGGGGAAGGGGGCCCGGCCCCAGCATTTT
CASSLGKGARPQHF
>TRBD2|TRBV19|TRBJ2-2|few
TGTGCCAGTAGTATAGTTCCGGGACTAGGAATCACCGGGGAGCTGTTTTTT
CASSIVPGLGITGELFF
>NA|TRBV28|TRBJ2-7|few
TGTGCCAGCGCCGATATGCCGTTGACAGGACTCTACGAGCAGTACTTC
CASADMPLTGLYEQYF
>NA|TRBV10-3|TRBJ1-2|few
TGTGCCATCAGCCGGACAGCTAACTATGGCTACACCTTC
CAISRTANYGYTF